This is a list of T cell receptor beta chains from one sample in a study of T cells in Graves' hyperthyroidism and ophthalmopathy. TCRdb recomputed calls from the multiplex PCR reads with MiXCR, one row per CDR3 protein. The repertoire holds hundreds of thousands of distinct CDR3 sequences, approximately 14% seen once, with around an eighth in the top ten. The material sequenced was blood. All receptors derive from a woman in her forties or fifties with Graves' ophthalmopathy. CDR3s include the opening cysteine and the closing phenylalanine or tryptophan. Fields, in order: D gene, J gene, clone size, V gene, CDR3 protein, CDR3 DNA. A D gene is named only where the DNA matches it firmly. Clone sizes are given selectively: once, few, many, or a class where the clone is expanded.

NA,TRBJ2-7,many,TRBV7-6,CASSLAGAGSYNEQYF,TGTGCCAGCAGCTTAGCAGGGGCAGGGTCTTATAACGAGCAGTACTTC
NA,TRBJ2-3,NA,TRBV20-1,CSASLTVGTDTQYF,TGCAGTGCTAGCCTGACAGTGGGCACAGATACGCAGTATTTT
TRBD1,TRBJ1-2,many,TRBV6-1,CASSEARGPFPNYGYTF,TGTGCCAGCAGTGAAGCCAGGGGGCCATTCCCTAACTATGGCTACACCTTC
NA,TRBJ2-1,many,TRBV4-3,CASSHAASVGYNEQFF,TGCGCCAGCAGCCATGCCGCTAGCGTGGGGTACAATGAGCAGTTCTTC
TRBD1,TRBJ1-5,few,TRBV19,CASSMGQIQYNQPQHF,TGTGCCAGTAGTATGGGACAGATACAATACAATCAGCCCCAGCATTTT
NA,TRBJ1-1,NA,TRBV5-4,CASSPDRRVTEAFF,TGTGCCAGCAGCCCCGACAGGAGAGTCACTGAAGCTTTCTTT
NA,TRBJ2-7,many,TRBV5-5,CASSLALYEQYF,TGTGCCAGCAGCTTGGCCCTCTACGAGCAGTACTTC
NA,TRBJ1-5,many,TRBV7-2,CASSLNRENQPQHF,TGTGCCAGCAGCTTAAACAGGGAGAATCAGCCCCAGCATTTT
TRBD1,TRBJ2-7,NA,TRBV19,CASSATGLSDEQYF,TGTGCCAGTAGTGCGACAGGGTTAAGCGACGAGCAGTACTTC
NA,TRBJ1-1,NA,TRBV3-1,CASSLLGPGEAFF,TGTGCCAGCAGCCTTTTGGGACCAGGTGAAGCTTTCTTT
NA,TRBJ2-7,many,TRBV5-1,CASSLAADIFYEQYF,TGCGCCAGCAGCTTGGCTGCGGACATCTTTTACGAGCAGTACTTC
TRBD1,TRBJ2-4,many,TRBV6-2/TRBV6-3,CASREQGSGKNIQYF,TGTGCCAGCAGGGAACAGGGGTCCGGCAAAAACATTCAGTACTTC
TRBD1,TRBJ1-1,many,TRBV6-1,CASTPGTANTEAFF,TGTGCCAGCACCCCCGGGACAGCGAACACTGAAGCTTTCTTT
NA,TRBJ2-7,many,TRBV7-9,CASSLSAGRKSYEQYF,TGTGCCAGCAGCTTATCGGCCGGGAGAAAGTCCTACGAGCAGTACTTC
TRBD1,TRBJ2-5,NA,TRBV5-8,CASRVTGAQETQYF,TGTGCCAGCAGAGTGACAGGGGCGCAGGAGACCCAGTACTTC
TRBD1,TRBJ2-1,many,TRBV11-3,CASSPQGGSSYNEQFF,TGTGCCAGCAGCCCACAGGGGGGAAGCTCCTACAATGAGCAGTTCTTC
TRBD2,TRBJ2-5,many,TRBV2,CASTRLAEHQETQYF,TGTGCCAGCACGAGACTAGCGGAGCACCAAGAGACCCAGTACTTC
TRBD2,TRBJ2-1,few,TRBV29-1,CSVGIAGVGNEQFF,TGCAGCGTTGGAATAGCGGGAGTAGGGAATGAGCAGTTCTTC
NA,TRBJ1-2,NA,TRBV28,CASSSSGGEHGYTF,TGTGCCAGCAGTTCCTCGGGGGGGGAACATGGCTACACCTTC
NA,TRBJ2-2,few,TRBV9,CASSVTEPTGELFF,TGTGCCAGCAGCGTAACCGAACCCACCGGGGAGCTGTTTTTT
TRBD1,TRBJ2-5,NA,TRBV11-1,CASSQIGTDKQETQYF,TGTGCCAGCAGCCAAATAGGGACAGACAAACAAGAGACCCAGTACTTC
NA,TRBJ2-5,NA,TRBV7-2,CASSLARGVTQYF,TGTGCCAGCAGCTTAGCTAGGGGGGTGACCCAGTACTTC
NA,TRBJ1-4,NA,TRBV24-1,CATSDGTGTRNEKLFF,TGTGCCACCAGTGATGGAACCGGGACAAGAAATGAAAAACTGTTTTTT
TRBD1,TRBJ2-2,many,TRBV6-1,CASTTDRPNTGELFF,TGTGCCAGCACGACGGACAGGCCGAACACCGGGGAGCTGTTTTTT
NA,TRBJ2-3,many,TRBV28,CASVRSTDTQYF,TGTGCCAGCGTCAGAAGCACAGATACGCAGTATTTT
NA,TRBJ2-7,few,TRBV20-1,CSARGQDTYEQYF,TGCAGTGCTAGAGGACAGGACACCTACGAGCAGTACTTC
NA,TRBJ1-2,many,TRBV11-1,CASSPGSQSGYTF,TGTGCCAGCAGCCCCGGCAGCCAGAGCGGCTACACCTTC
NA,TRBJ1-2,few,TRBV10-2,CASLDGSYGYTF,TGCGCCAGCTTAGACGGTTCCTATGGCTACACCTTC
TRBD2,TRBJ2-3,NA,TRBV27,CASSFGTSGSSQYF,TGTGCCAGCAGCTTCGGAACTAGCGGGAGTTCGCAGTATTTT
NA,TRBJ2-1,many,TRBV11-2,CASSRLRQMANEQFF,TGTGCCAGCAGCCGATTAAGACAGATGGCTAATGAGCAGTTCTTC
TRBD1,TRBJ1-4,many,TRBV5-1,CASSPGTGRLEKLFF,TGCGCCAGCAGCCCAGGGACAGGGCGCCTCGAAAAACTGTTTTTT
TRBD2,TRBJ2-3,many,TRBV28,CASLLAGGGDTQYF,TGTGCCAGCCTACTAGCGGGAGGAGGGGATACGCAGTATTTT
TRBD1,TRBJ1-6,NA,TRBV5-8,CASRPTGTEDSPLHF,TGTGCCAGCAGGCCGACGGGGACAGAGGATTCACCCCTCCACTTT
NA,TRBJ2-7,many,TRBV9,CASSPKMTVSYEQYF,TGTGCCAGCAGCCCGAAGATGACAGTATCCTACGAGCAGTACTTC
TRBD1,TRBJ2-3,many,TRBV12-3/TRBV12-4,CASSFWGQGTDTQYF,TGTGCCAGCAGTTTCTGGGGACAGGGGACAGATACGCAGTATTTT
NA,TRBJ2-1,many,TRBV2,CASSDNVNNEQFF,TGTGCCAGCAGTGACAACGTCAACAATGAGCAGTTCTTC
TRBD2,TRBJ2-7,few,TRBV5-4,CASSYGTSVYEQYF,TGTGCCAGCAGCTACGGGACTAGCGTCTACGAGCAGTACTTC
NA,TRBJ1-1,few,TRBV6-5,CASSYTGTQAFF,TGTGCCAGCAGTTACACCGGGACCCAAGCTTTCTTT
TRBD1,TRBJ2-6,NA,TRBV15,CAIGQGVTGANVLTF,TGTGCCATTGGACAGGGGGTGACTGGGGCCAACGTCCTGACTTTC
TRBD2,TRBJ2-2,NA,TRBV6-1,CATGLAGALSGELFF,TGTGCCACGGGGCTAGCGGGAGCTCTGTCCGGGGAGCTGTTTTTT
NA,TRBJ2-1,many,TRBV30,CAWSELEDEQFF,TGTGCCTGGAGCGAATTAGAGGATGAGCAGTTCTTC
NA,TRBJ1-6,few,TRBV18,CASSPSVTESTLHF,TGTGCCAGCTCACCGTCCGTGACCGAGTCAACCCTCCACTTT
TRBD2,TRBJ2-1,many,TRBV28,CASTGLAFYNEQFF,TGTGCCAGCACTGGACTAGCGTTTTACAATGAGCAGTTCTTC
NA,TRBJ2-2,many,TRBV20-1,CSARDVARTGELFF,TGCAGTGCTAGAGATGTAGCCCGCACCGGGGAGCTGTTTTTT
NA,TRBJ2-3,NA,TRBV5-6,CASSLEVTSTDTQYF,TGTGCCAGCAGCTTGGAGGTTACTAGCACAGATACGCAGTATTTT
TRBD1,TRBJ2-5,many,TRBV24-1,CATSSHRQGLQETQYF,TGTGCCACCAGCAGCCACCGACAGGGGCTCCAAGAGACCCAGTACTTC
NA,TRBJ2-7,many,TRBV7-9,CASSIRDLASEQYF,TGTGCCAGCAGCATACGGGACCTGGCGTCCGAGCAGTACTTC
NA,TRBJ1-1,many,TRBV20-1,CSARDPGQNTEAFF,TGCAGTGCTAGAGATCCGGGGCAGAACACTGAAGCTTTCTTT
NA,TRBJ2-1,few,TRBV4-2,CASSQTGEVRYNEQFF,TGTGCCAGCAGCCAAACTGGGGAGGTACGCTACAATGAGCAGTTCTTC
NA,TRBJ1-4,few,TRBV11-3,CASRRQHEKLFF,TGTGCCAGCAGAAGACAGCATGAAAAACTGTTTTTT
NA,TRBJ1-1,few,TRBV29-1,CSVEDRNRYREGTEAFF,TGCAGCGTTGAAGATCGGAACAGATACAGGGAGGGTACTGAAGCTTTCTTT
TRBD2,TRBJ2-2,many,TRBV12-3/TRBV12-4,CADRLAGTGELFF,TGTGCCGACCGACTAGCGGGCACCGGGGAGCTGTTTTTT
NA,TRBJ1-5,NA,TRBV30,CAWSNGVDQPQHF,TGTGCCTGGAGTAACGGGGTCGATCAGCCCCAGCATTTT
TRBD2,TRBJ2-5,few,TRBV29-1,CSVGTSGWRETQYF,TGCAGCGTGGGGACTAGCGGGTGGAGGGAGACCCAGTACTTC
NA,TRBJ1-5,many,TRBV11-3,CASSEDRNQPQHF,TGTGCCAGCAGCGAGGACAGAAATCAGCCCCAGCATTTT
NA,TRBJ2-7,NA,TRBV15,CATSRRLSIYEQYF,TGTGCCACCAGCAGGAGACTTTCCATCTACGAGCAGTACTTC
NA,TRBJ2-1,many,TRBV6-1,CASSYLTGLSGRGDSGQFF,TGTGCCAGCAGCTATCTGACAGGGCTAAGCGGGAGAGGGGATAGCGGGCAGTTCTTC